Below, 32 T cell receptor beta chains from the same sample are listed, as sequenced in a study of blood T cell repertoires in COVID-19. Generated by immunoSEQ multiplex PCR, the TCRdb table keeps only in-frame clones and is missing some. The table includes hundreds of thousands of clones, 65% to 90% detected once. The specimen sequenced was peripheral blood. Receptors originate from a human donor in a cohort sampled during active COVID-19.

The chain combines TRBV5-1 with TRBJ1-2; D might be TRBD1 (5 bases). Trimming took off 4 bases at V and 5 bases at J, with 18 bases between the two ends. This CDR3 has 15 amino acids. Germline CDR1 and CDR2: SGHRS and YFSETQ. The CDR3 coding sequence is TGCGCCAGCAGCCCTTGGGGAGGGGAACCTTATGGCTACACCTTC. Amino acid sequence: CASSPWGGEPYGYTF.

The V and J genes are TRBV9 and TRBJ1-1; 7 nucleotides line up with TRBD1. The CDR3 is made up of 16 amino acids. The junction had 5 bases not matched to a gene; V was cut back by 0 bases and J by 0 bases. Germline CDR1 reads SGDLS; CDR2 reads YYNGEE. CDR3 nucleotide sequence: TGTGCCAGCAGCGTAGATGGGACAGCATTGAACACTGAAGCTTTCTTT. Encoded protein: CASSVDGTALNTEAFF. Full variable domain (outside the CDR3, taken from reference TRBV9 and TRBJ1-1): DSGVTQTPKHLITATGQRVTLRCSPRSGDLSVYWYQQSLDQGLQFLIQYYNGEERAKGNILERFSAQQFPDLHSELNLSSLELGDSALYFCASSVDGTALNTEAFFGQGTRLTVV.

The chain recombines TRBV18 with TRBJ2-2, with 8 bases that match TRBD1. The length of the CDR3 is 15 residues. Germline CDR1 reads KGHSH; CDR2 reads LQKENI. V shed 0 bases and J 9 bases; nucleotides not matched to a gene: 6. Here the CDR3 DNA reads TGTGCCAGCTCACCACCTAGTGACAGGGGTCGGGAGCTGTTTTTT. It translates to CASSPPSDRGRELFF. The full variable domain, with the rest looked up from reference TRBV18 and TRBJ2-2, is NAGVMQNPRHLVRRRGQEARLRCSPMKGHSHVYWYRQLPEEGLKFMVYLQKENIIDESGMPKERFSAEFPKEGPSILRIQQVVRGDSAAYFCASSPPSDRGRELFFGEGSRLTVL.

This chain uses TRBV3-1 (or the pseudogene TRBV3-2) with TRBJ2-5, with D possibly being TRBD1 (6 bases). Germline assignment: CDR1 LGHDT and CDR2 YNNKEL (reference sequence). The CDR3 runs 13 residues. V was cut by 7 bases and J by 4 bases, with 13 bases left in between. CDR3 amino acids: CASTWTVGETQYF. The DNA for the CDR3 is TGTGCCAGCACCTGGACAGTGGGAGAGACCCAGTACTTC.

The CDR3 protein is CASSKQYSNQPQHF. The CDR3 region has the DNA TGTGCCAGCTCAAAACAGTATAGCAATCAGCCCCAGCATTTT. V gene TRBV18 combines with J gene TRBJ1-5; no clear D. Germline loops: CDR1 KGHSH, CDR2 LQKENI. The CDR3 covers 14 residues. V lost 5 bases, J lost 0 bases, and 8 bases lay in between.

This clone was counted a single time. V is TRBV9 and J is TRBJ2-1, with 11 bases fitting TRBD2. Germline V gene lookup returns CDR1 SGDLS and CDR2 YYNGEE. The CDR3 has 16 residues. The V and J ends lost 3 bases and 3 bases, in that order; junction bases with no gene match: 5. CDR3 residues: CASSARGTSGYNEQFF. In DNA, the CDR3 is TGTGCCAGCAGCGCCCGGGGGACTAGCGGCTACAATGAGCAGTTCTTC.

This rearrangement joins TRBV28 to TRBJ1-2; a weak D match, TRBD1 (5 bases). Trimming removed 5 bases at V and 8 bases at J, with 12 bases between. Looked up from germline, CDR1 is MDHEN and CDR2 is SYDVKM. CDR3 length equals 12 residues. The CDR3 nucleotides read TGTGCCAGCAGTCTCTCGTGGGGCGGCTACACCTTC. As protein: CASSLSWGGYTF.

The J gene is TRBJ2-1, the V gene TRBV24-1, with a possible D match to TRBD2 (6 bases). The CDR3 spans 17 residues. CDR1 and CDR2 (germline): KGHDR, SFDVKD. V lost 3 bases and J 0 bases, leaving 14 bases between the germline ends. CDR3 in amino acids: CATSDPLASSSYNEQFF. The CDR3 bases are TGTGCCACCAGTGATCCGCTAGCGTCGAGCTCCTACAATGAGCAGTTCTTC.

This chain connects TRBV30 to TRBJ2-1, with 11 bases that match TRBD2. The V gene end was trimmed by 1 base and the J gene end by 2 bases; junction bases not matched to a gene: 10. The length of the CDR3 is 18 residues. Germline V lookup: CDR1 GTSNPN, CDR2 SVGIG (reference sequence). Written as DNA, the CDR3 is TGTGCCTGGAGTGCGGAAGTAGCGGGAGGGCGGCCCTACAATGAGCAGTTCTTC. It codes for CAWSAEVAGGRPYNEQFF.

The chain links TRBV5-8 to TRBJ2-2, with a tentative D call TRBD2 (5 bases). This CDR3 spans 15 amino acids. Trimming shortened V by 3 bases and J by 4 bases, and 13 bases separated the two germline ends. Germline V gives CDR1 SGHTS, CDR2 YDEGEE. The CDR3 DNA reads TGTGCCAGCAGCTGGGGAGATGGAGTCACCGGGGAGCTGTTTTTT. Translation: CASSWGDGVTGELFF.

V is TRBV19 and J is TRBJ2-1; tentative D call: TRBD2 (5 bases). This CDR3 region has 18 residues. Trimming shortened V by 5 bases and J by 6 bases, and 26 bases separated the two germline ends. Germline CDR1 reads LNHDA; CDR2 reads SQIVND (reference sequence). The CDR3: CASSGYAAPMRGGNEQFF. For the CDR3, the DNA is TGTGCCAGTAGTGGATACGCGGCGCCTATGAGAGGAGGCAATGAGCAGTTCTTC. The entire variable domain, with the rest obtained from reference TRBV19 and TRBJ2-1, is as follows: DGGITQSPKYLFRKEGQNVTLSCEQNLNHDAMYWYRQDPGQGLRLIYYSQIVNDFQKGDIAEGYSVSREKKESFPLTVTSAQKNPTAFYLCASSGYAAPMRGGNEQFFGPGTRLTVL.

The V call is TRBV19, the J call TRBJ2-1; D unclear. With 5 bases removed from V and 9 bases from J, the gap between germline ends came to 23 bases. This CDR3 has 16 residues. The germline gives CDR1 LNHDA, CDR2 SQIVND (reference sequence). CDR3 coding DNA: TGTGCCAGTAGTGGCCGCGGCAGCGCTACCTCCACTGAGCAGTTCTTC. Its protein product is CASSGRGSATSTEQFF. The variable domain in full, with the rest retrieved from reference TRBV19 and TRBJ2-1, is DGGITQSPKYLFRKEGQNVTLSCEQNLNHDAMYWYRQDPGQGLRLIYYSQIVNDFQKGDIAEGYSVSREKKESFPLTVTSAQKNPTAFYLCASSGRGSATSTEQFFGPGTRLTVL.

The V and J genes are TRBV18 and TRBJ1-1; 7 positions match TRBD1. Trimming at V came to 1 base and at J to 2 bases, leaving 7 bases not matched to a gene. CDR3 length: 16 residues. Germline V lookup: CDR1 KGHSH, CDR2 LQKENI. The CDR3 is CASSPLDRRANTEAFF. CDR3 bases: TGTGCCAGCTCACCACTGGACAGGCGGGCCAACACTGAAGCTTTCTTT.

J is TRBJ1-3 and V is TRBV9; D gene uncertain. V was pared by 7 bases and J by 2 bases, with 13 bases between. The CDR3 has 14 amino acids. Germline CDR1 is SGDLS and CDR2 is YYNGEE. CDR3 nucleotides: TGTGCCAGCGCGGCGCGGGTCGCTGGAAACACCATATATTTT. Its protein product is CASAARVAGNTIYF.

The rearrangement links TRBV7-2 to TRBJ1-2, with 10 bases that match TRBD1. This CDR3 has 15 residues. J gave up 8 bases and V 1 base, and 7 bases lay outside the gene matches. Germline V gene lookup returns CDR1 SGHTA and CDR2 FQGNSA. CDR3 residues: CASSLGGWTGGGYTF. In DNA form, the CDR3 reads TGTGCCAGCAGCTTAGGTGGCTGGACAGGGGGGGGCTACACCTTC.

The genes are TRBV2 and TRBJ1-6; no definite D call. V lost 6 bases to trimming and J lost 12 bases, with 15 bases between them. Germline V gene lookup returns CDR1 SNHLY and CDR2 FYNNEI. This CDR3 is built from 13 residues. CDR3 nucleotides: TGTGCCAGCAGCCAGGACCCGAGCGGACCCCTCCACTTT. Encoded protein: CASSQDPSGPLHF.

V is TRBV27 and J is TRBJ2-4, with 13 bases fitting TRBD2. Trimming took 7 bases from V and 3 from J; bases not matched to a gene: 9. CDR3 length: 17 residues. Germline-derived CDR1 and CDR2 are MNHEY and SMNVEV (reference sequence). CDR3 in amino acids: CASKLAGGPFGKNIQYF. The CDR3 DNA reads TGTGCCAGCAAACTAGCGGGAGGGCCTTTCGGCAAAAACATTCAGTACTTC.

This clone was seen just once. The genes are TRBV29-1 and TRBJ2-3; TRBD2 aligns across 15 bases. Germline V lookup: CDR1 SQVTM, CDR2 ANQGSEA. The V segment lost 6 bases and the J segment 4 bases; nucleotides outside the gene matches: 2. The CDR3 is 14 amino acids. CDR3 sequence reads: CSVGLAGGPDTQYF. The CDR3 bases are TGCAGCGTAGGACTAGCGGGAGGGCCAGATACGCAGTATTTT.

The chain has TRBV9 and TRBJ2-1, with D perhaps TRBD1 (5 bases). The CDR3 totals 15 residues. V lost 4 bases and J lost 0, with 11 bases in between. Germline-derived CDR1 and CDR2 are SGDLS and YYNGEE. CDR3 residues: CASSPQGDSYNEQFF. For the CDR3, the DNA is TGTGCCAGCAGCCCCCAAGGGGACTCCTACAATGAGCAGTTCTTC.

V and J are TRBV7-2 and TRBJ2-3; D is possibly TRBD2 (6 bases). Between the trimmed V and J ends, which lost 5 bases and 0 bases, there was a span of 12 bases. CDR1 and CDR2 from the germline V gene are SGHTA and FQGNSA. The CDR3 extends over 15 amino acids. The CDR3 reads CASSPGVSSTDTQYF. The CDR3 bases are TGTGCCAGCAGCCCGGGGGTATCTAGCACAGATACGCAGTATTTT.

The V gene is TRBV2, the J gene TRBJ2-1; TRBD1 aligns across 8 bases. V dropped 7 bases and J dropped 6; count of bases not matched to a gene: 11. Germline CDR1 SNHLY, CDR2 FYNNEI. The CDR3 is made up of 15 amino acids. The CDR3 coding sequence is TGTGCCAGCAATACCCAGGGGGCAATCCCCAATGAGCAGTTCTTC. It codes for CASNTQGAIPNEQFF.

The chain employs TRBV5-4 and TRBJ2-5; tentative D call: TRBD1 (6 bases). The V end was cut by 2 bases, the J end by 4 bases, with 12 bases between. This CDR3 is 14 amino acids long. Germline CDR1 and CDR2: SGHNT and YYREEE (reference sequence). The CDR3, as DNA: TGTGCCAGCAGCTTAGGACAGCTAAGAGAGACCCAGTACTTC. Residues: CASSLGQLRETQYF.

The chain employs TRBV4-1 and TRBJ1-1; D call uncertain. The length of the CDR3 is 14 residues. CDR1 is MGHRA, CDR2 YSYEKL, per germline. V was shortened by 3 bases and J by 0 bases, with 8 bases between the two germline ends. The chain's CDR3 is CASSQSGVNTEAFF. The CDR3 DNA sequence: TGCGCCAGCAGCCAGAGCGGGGTGAACACTGAAGCTTTCTTT.

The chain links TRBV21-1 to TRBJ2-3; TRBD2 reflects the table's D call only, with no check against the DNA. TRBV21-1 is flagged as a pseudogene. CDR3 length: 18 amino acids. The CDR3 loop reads CASSKKRALAGYTDTQYF. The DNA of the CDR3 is TGTGCCAGCAGCAAAAAGAGGGCACTAGCGGGATACACAGATACGCAGTATTTT.

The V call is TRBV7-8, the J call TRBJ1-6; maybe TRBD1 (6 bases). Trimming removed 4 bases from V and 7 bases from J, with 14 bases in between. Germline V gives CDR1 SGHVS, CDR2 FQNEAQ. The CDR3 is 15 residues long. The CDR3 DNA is TGTGCCAGCAGCTCCCAGGGGCAGAGAAATTCACCCCTCCACTTT. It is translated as CASSSQGQRNSPLHF.

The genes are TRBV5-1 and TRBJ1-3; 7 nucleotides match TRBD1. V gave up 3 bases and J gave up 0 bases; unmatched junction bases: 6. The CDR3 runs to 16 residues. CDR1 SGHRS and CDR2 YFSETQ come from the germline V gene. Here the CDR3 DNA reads TGCGCCAGCAGCTCCCGTCGACAGGGCTCTGGAAACACCATATATTTT. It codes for CASSSRRQGSGNTIYF. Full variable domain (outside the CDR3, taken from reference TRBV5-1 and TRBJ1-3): KAGVTQTPRYLIKTRGQQVTLSCSPISGHRSVSWYQQTPGQGLQFLFEYFSETQRNKGNFPGRFSGRQFSNSRSEMNVSTLELGDSALYLCASSSRRQGSGNTIYFGEGSWLTVV.

CDR3 DNA: TGTGCCAGCAGCAAGACTAGCGGGAGTTCGATATACTACGAGCAGTACTTC. Encoded protein: CASSKTSGSSIYYEQYF. The V and J genes are TRBV11-2 and TRBJ2-7; TRBD2 aligns across 12 bases. The CDR3 extends over 17 amino acids. J was trimmed by 3 bases and V by 5 bases; bases with no gene match: 11. Germline assignment: CDR1 SGHAT and CDR2 FQNNGV.

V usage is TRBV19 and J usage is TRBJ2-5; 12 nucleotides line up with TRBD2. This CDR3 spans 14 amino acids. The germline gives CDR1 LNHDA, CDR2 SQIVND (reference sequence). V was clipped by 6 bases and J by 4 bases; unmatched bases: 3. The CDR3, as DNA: TGTGCCAGTAGCGGACTAGCGGGAACAGAGACCCAGTACTTC. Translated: CASSGLAGTETQYF.

CDR3 residues: CASSRGASGYNEQFF. The DNA for the CDR3 is TGTGCCAGCAGCCGCGGCGCTAGCGGATACAATGAGCAGTTCTTC. This sequence joins TRBV7-2 and TRBJ2-1; 7 bases fit TRBD2. CDR3 length equals 15 residues. The V and J ends lost 5 bases and 4 bases, in that order; junction bases with no gene match: 8. Germline CDR1 SGHTA, CDR2 FQGNSA.

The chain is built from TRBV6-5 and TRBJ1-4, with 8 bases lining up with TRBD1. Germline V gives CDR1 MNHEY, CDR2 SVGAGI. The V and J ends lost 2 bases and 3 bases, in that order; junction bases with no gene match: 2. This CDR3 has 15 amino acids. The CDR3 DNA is TGTGCCAGCAGTTACCAGGGGGCGGCTAATGAAAAACTGTTTTTT. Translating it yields CASSYQGAANEKLFF.

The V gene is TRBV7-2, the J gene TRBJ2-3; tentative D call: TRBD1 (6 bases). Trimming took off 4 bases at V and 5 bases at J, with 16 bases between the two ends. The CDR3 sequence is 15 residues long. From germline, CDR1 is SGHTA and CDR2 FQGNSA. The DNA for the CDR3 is TGTGCCAGCAGCTCCAGAGGGGGTATCAAAGATACGCAGTATTTT. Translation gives CASSSRGGIKDTQYF.

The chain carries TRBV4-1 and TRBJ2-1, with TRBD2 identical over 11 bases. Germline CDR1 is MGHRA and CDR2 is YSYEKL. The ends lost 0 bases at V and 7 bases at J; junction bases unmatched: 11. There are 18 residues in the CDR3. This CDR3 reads CASSQEGLLAGVHNEQFF. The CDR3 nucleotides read TGCGCCAGCAGCCAAGAAGGTCTACTAGCGGGAGTGCATAATGAGCAGTTCTTC.